This TCR beta chain comes out of a study of T cells in Graves' hyperthyroidism and ophthalmopathy. Across the whole study: The blood sample was taken at first diagnosis, before treatment began.

RNA transcripts served as the template for amplifying TCR beta CDR3 regions. When the TCR CDR3 underwent first-round RT-PCR, the HTBI primer set was used. From the multiplex PCR reads, TCRdb called clonotypes with MiXCR, one entry per CDR3 protein. The data show some 300,000 distinct CDR3 sequences, approximately 18% seen once. The CDR3 runs 14 residues. Trimming cost V 10 bases and J 2 bases, with 15 bases left between them. Germline V gene lookup returns CDR1 MNHNS and CDR2 SASEGT. What was sequenced was blood. V is TRBV6-1 and J is TRBJ2-1; TRBD1 or TRBD2 may be the D gene (5 bases each). The clonotype originates from a man aged 50 to 60 with Graves' ophthalmopathy. CDR3 in amino acids: CATARDGAYNEQFF. The CDR3 DNA follows: TGTGCCACCGCCCGGGACGGGGCCTACAATGAGCAGTTCTTC.